This TCR beta chain was recorded in a study of T cells in Graves' hyperthyroidism and ophthalmopathy. General study points: Peripheral blood also featured most of the thyroid clonotypes expanded above 0.001.

The CDR3 is 15 residues long. Trimming removed 5 bases at V and 3 bases at J, with 17 bases between. Per germline, CDR1 SNHLY and CDR2 FYNNEI. As for this clonotype: Its target is not known.

In patients aged 18 to 65, hyperthyroidism was newly diagnosed, with duration under 2 months. There were TCR beta CDR3 regions amplified from RNA transcripts. A set of HTBI primers served as the primers for a first-round RT-PCR of the TCR CDR3. Using its own MiXCR run on the multiplex PCR reads, TCRdb lists one record per CDR3 protein. The table shows 95,000 to 100,000 distinct CDR3 sequences, with about 51% occurring only once. J is TRBJ2-7 and V is TRBV2; D is possibly TRBD2 (6 bases). The sample was blood. The clonotype originates from a woman in her 40s with Graves' hyperthyroidism. CDR3 sequence: CASSFSLGRFYEQYF. Written as DNA, the CDR3 is TGTGCCAGCAGTTTTTCGTTGGGGAGGTTCTACGAGCAGTACTTC.